Listed below are T cell receptor beta chains from one sample, sequenced in a study of blood T cell repertoires in COVID-19. Only in-frame clones appear in the TCRdb table, and some are missing; sequencing was by immunoSEQ multiplex PCR. The sample carries around 100,000 clones, 80% recorded once. The source material was peripheral blood. These receptors were taken from a woman aged 65 to 85 with acute or convalescent COVID-19. Each CDR3 is given with its conserved first and last residue. The D gene is left open where the match is weak. For some rows the clone size is stated as once, few or many, or as a class when expanded; others skip it.

d_call: NA; j_call: TRBJ2-5; v_call: TRBV7-9; clone_size: NA; cdr3_aa: CASSLSGVGGETQYF; cdr3_nt: TGTGCCAGCAGCTTAAGTGGGGTCGGGGGTGAGACCCAGTACTTC
d_call: TRBD2; j_call: TRBJ2-1; v_call: TRBV7-7; clone_size: few; cdr3_aa: CASSPTSGVNEQFF; cdr3_nt: TGTGCCAGCAGCCCGACTAGCGGGGTAAATGAGCAGTTCTTC
d_call: TRBD1; j_call: TRBJ1-1; v_call: TRBV7-9; clone_size: NA; cdr3_aa: CASSTRDRERTEAFF; cdr3_nt: TGTGCCAGCAGCACCCGGGACAGGGAGAGGACTGAAGCTTTCTTT
d_call: TRBD1; j_call: TRBJ1-5; v_call: TRBV27; clone_size: NA; cdr3_aa: CASSSDRAPSPQHF; cdr3_nt: TGTGCCAGCAGTTCGGACAGGGCGCCTAGTCCCCAGCATTTT
d_call: NA; j_call: TRBJ1-6; v_call: TRBV7-3; clone_size: NA; cdr3_aa: CASSLGGNGSPLHF; cdr3_nt: TGTGCCAGCAGTCTGGGGGGGAACGGGTCACCCCTCCACTTT
d_call: NA; j_call: TRBJ1-1; v_call: TRBV7-3; clone_size: NA; cdr3_aa: CASSLYLNTEAFF; cdr3_nt: TGTGCCAGCAGCTTATATCTGAACACTGAAGCTTTCTTT
d_call: NA; j_call: TRBJ1-5; v_call: TRBV2; clone_size: once; cdr3_aa: CASSEATGINQPQHF; cdr3_nt: TGTGCCAGCAGTGAAGCAACGGGGATCAATCAGCCCCAGCATTTT
d_call: NA; j_call: TRBJ1-5; v_call: TRBV19; clone_size: NA; cdr3_aa: CASSGSGKQPQHF; cdr3_nt: TGTGCCAGTAGTGGGTCAGGGAAGCAGCCCCAGCATTTT
d_call: NA; j_call: TRBJ1-6; v_call: TRBV10-3; clone_size: NA; cdr3_aa: CAISESTRNNSPLHF; cdr3_nt: TGTGCCATCAGTGAGTCGACCAGGAATAATTCACCCCTCCACTTT
d_call: NA; j_call: TRBJ2-2; v_call: TRBV21-1; clone_size: NA; cdr3_aa: CASSTQLAGVTGELFF; cdr3_nt: TGTGCCAGCAGCACTCAACTAGCGGGGGTCACCGGGGAGCTGTTTTTT
d_call: NA; j_call: TRBJ1-3; v_call: TRBV5-1; clone_size: once; cdr3_aa: CASSLGQEYGNTIYF; cdr3_nt: TGCGCCAGCAGCTTGGGACAGGAGTATGGAAACACCATATATTTT
d_call: TRBD1; j_call: TRBJ2-1; v_call: TRBV12-3/TRBV12-4; clone_size: NA; cdr3_aa: CASSLGQGQFF; cdr3_nt: TGTGCCAGCAGTTTAGGACAGGGGCAGTTCTTC
d_call: TRBD1; j_call: TRBJ1-1; v_call: TRBV19; clone_size: NA; cdr3_aa: CASSIDRERTEAFF; cdr3_nt: TGTGCCAGTAGTATCGACAGGGAAAGAACTGAAGCTTTCTTT
d_call: TRBD2; j_call: TRBJ2-1; v_call: TRBV9; clone_size: few; cdr3_aa: CASGSGASSYNEQFF; cdr3_nt: TGTGCCAGCGGGAGCGGGGCCAGCTCCTACAATGAGCAGTTCTTC
d_call: TRBD1; j_call: TRBJ1-6; v_call: TRBV3-1/TRBV3-2; clone_size: NA; cdr3_aa: CASSQGQGIASPLHF; cdr3_nt: TGTGCCAGCAGCCAGGGACAGGGGATAGCTTCGCCCCTCCACTTT
d_call: NA; j_call: TRBJ1-6; v_call: TRBV5-1; clone_size: NA; cdr3_aa: CASSLGGVDSPLHF; cdr3_nt: TGCGCCAGCAGCTTAGGGGGAGTGGATTCACCCCTCCACTTT
d_call: TRBD1; j_call: TRBJ1-2; v_call: TRBV29-1; clone_size: once; cdr3_aa: CSVPQGAGYGYTF; cdr3_nt: TGCAGCGTCCCACAGGGGGCTGGCTATGGCTACACCTTC
d_call: NA; j_call: TRBJ2-3; v_call: TRBV18; clone_size: NA; cdr3_aa: CASSASSTDTQYF; cdr3_nt: TGTGCCAGCTCCGCGAGCTCCACAGATACGCAGTATTTT
d_call: NA; j_call: TRBJ1-1; v_call: TRBV5-1; clone_size: NA; cdr3_aa: CASSSQNLNTEAFF; cdr3_nt: TGCGCCAGCAGCTCACAGAATCTTAACACTGAAGCTTTCTTT
d_call: TRBD1; j_call: TRBJ2-7; v_call: TRBV19; clone_size: NA; cdr3_aa: CASCRDSSSYEQYF; cdr3_nt: TGTGCCAGCTGCCGGGACAGTTCTTCCTACGAGCAGTACTTC
d_call: NA; j_call: TRBJ1-6; v_call: TRBV7-9; clone_size: NA; cdr3_aa: CASTLYNSPLHF; cdr3_nt: TGTGCCAGCACCCTCTATAATTCACCCCTCCACTTT
d_call: NA; j_call: TRBJ1-2; v_call: TRBV18; clone_size: NA; cdr3_aa: CASSTGQGTNYGYTF; cdr3_nt: TGTGCCAGCTCTACCGGGCAGGGGACTAACTATGGCTACACCTTC
d_call: NA; j_call: TRBJ1-5; v_call: TRBV7-2; clone_size: few; cdr3_aa: CASSTGIWDSNQPQHF; cdr3_nt: TGTGCCAGCAGCACAGGAATTTGGGATAGCAATCAGCCCCAGCATTTT
d_call: NA; j_call: TRBJ1-6; v_call: TRBV23-1; clone_size: NA; cdr3_aa: CASSQSPRRYNSPLHF; cdr3_nt: TGCGCCAGCAGTCAATCCCCGCGCAGGTATAATTCACCCCTCCACTTT
d_call: NA; j_call: TRBJ2-1; v_call: TRBV10-3; clone_size: NA; cdr3_aa: CAISESVGANNEQFF; cdr3_nt: TGTGCCATCAGTGAGTCTGTAGGGGCGAACAATGAGCAGTTCTTC
d_call: NA; j_call: TRBJ1-1; v_call: TRBV5-1; clone_size: NA; cdr3_aa: CASSFSNTEAFF; cdr3_nt: TGCGCCAGCAGCTTCTCGAACACTGAAGCTTTCTTT
d_call: TRBD1; j_call: TRBJ2-7; v_call: TRBV10-3; clone_size: NA; cdr3_aa: CAISEAAGDRGFREQYF; cdr3_nt: TGTGCCATCAGTGAGGCTGCGGGGGACAGGGGTTTCCGCGAGCAGTACTTC
d_call: TRBD1; j_call: TRBJ2-5; v_call: TRBV18; clone_size: once; cdr3_aa: CASSPPTGRGETQYF; cdr3_nt: TGTGCCAGCTCCCCGCCGACAGGGAGAGGAGAGACCCAGTACTTC
d_call: TRBD1; j_call: TRBJ2-5; v_call: TRBV7-2; clone_size: NA; cdr3_aa: CASAQQGGETQYF; cdr3_nt: TGTGCCAGCGCGCAACAGGGGGGCGAGACCCAGTACTTC
d_call: TRBD1; j_call: TRBJ1-5; v_call: TRBV7-2; clone_size: NA; cdr3_aa: CASSLGETGNQPQHF; cdr3_nt: TGTGCCAGCAGCTTAGGTGAGACAGGGAATCAGCCCCAGCATTTT
d_call: TRBD1; j_call: TRBJ1-2; v_call: TRBV24-1; clone_size: NA; cdr3_aa: CATSDPGQARGYTF; cdr3_nt: TGTGCCACCAGTGATCCGGGACAGGCGAGAGGCTACACCTTC
d_call: NA; j_call: TRBJ1-1; v_call: TRBV29-1; clone_size: NA; cdr3_aa: CSVGEGHSSGSAFF; cdr3_nt: TGCAGCGTTGGTGAAGGTCATTCGTCGGGGTCAGCTTTCTTT
d_call: NA; j_call: TRBJ2-1; v_call: TRBV29-1; clone_size: NA; cdr3_aa: CSVLISLQGKYNEQFF; cdr3_nt: TGCAGCGTTCTCATCAGTCTACAGGGCAAGTACAATGAGCAGTTCTTC
d_call: TRBD2; j_call: TRBJ2-1; v_call: TRBV10-3; clone_size: NA; cdr3_aa: CAISPGLVNNEQFF; cdr3_nt: TGTGCCATCAGCCCGGGACTAGTTAACAATGAGCAGTTCTTC
d_call: NA; j_call: TRBJ2-1; v_call: TRBV7-9; clone_size: NA; cdr3_aa: CASSALTQDSYNEQFF; cdr3_nt: TGTGCCAGCAGCGCACTGACACAGGACTCCTACAATGAGCAGTTCTTC
d_call: TRBD1; j_call: TRBJ1-6; v_call: TRBV30; clone_size: NA; cdr3_aa: CAWSVQGESSPLHF; cdr3_nt: TGTGCCTGGAGTGTACAGGGGGAAAGTTCACCCCTCCACTTT
d_call: NA; j_call: TRBJ1-3; v_call: TRBV7-9; clone_size: NA; cdr3_aa: CASSSRQASSGNTIYF; cdr3_nt: TGTGCCAGCAGCTCCCGACAGGCGAGCTCTGGAAACACCATATATTTT
d_call: NA; j_call: TRBJ1-6; v_call: TRBV7-9; clone_size: NA; cdr3_aa: CASSEPPGEGAYNSPLHF; cdr3_nt: TGTGCCAGCAGCGAGCCTCCAGGGGAAGGGGCGTATAATTCACCCCTCCACTTT
d_call: NA; j_call: TRBJ1-5; v_call: TRBV19; clone_size: NA; cdr3_aa: CASIPGGGSKPQHF; cdr3_nt: TGTGCCAGTATCCCCGGTGGAGGGTCCAAGCCCCAGCATTTT
d_call: TRBD2; j_call: TRBJ2-5; v_call: TRBV4-2; clone_size: NA; cdr3_aa: CASSQGSLAGGRETQYF; cdr3_nt: TGTGCCAGCAGCCAAGGATCACTAGCGGGGGGACGAGAGACCCAGTACTTC
d_call: NA; j_call: TRBJ2-3; v_call: TRBV30; clone_size: once; cdr3_aa: CAWSRGSTDTQYF; cdr3_nt: TGTGCCTGGTCCAGGGGCAGCACAGATACGCAGTATTTT
d_call: NA; j_call: TRBJ1-3; v_call: TRBV3-1/TRBV3-2; clone_size: NA; cdr3_aa: CASSQGLSGNTIYF; cdr3_nt: TGTGCCAGCAGCCAAGGACTCTCTGGAAACACCATATATTTT
d_call: NA; j_call: TRBJ1-4; v_call: TRBV19; clone_size: once; cdr3_aa: CASRHRGRTNEKLFF; cdr3_nt: TGTGCCAGTAGGCATAGGGGGAGAACTAATGAAAAACTGTTTTTT
d_call: TRBD1; j_call: TRBJ2-1; v_call: TRBV5-8; clone_size: NA; cdr3_aa: CASSSGPGQNYNEQFF; cdr3_nt: TGTGCCAGCAGCTCGGGGCCGGGACAGAACTACAATGAGCAGTTCTTC
d_call: NA; j_call: TRBJ2-5; v_call: TRBV19; clone_size: NA; cdr3_aa: CASSSTTGQGETQYF; cdr3_nt: TGTGCCAGTAGTTCCACGACAGGCCAAGGAGAGACCCAGTACTTC
d_call: TRBD1; j_call: TRBJ2-5; v_call: TRBV30; clone_size: NA; cdr3_aa: CAWSGRDRETQYF; cdr3_nt: TGTGCCTGGAGCGGCCGGGACAGAGAGACCCAGTACTTC
d_call: NA; j_call: TRBJ1-2; v_call: TRBV7-9; clone_size: few; cdr3_aa: CASSPDGGVGTF; cdr3_nt: TGTGCCAGCAGCCCCGACGGAGGGGTAGGGACCTTC
d_call: NA; j_call: TRBJ1-6; v_call: TRBV6-5; clone_size: NA; cdr3_aa: CASEPRAGGSPLHF; cdr3_nt: TGTGCCAGCGAACCCCGGGCGGGAGGCTCACCCCTCCACTTT
d_call: NA; j_call: TRBJ1-6; v_call: TRBV6-6; clone_size: few; cdr3_aa: CASRPGHPLTLHF; cdr3_nt: TGTGCCAGCAGACCCGGACATCCCCTGACTCTCCACTTT
d_call: NA; j_call: TRBJ2-3; v_call: TRBV6-5; clone_size: NA; cdr3_aa: CAGESGSETDTQYF; cdr3_nt: TGTGCCGGGGAATCAGGGTCGGAGACAGATACGCAGTATTTT
d_call: NA; j_call: TRBJ1-3; v_call: TRBV12-5; clone_size: few; cdr3_aa: CASGSTAGNTIYF; cdr3_nt: TGTGCTAGTGGTTCGACAGCTGGAAACACCATATATTTT
d_call: TRBD1; j_call: TRBJ1-4; v_call: TRBV11-2; clone_size: NA; cdr3_aa: CASSVGQGNEKLFF; cdr3_nt: TGTGCCAGCAGCGTAGGACAGGGAAATGAAAAACTGTTTTTT
d_call: TRBD2; j_call: TRBJ2-2; v_call: TRBV3-1/TRBV3-2; clone_size: NA; cdr3_aa: CASSLGLAGRTGELFF; cdr3_nt: TGTGCCAGCAGCCTAGGGCTAGCGGGGAGAACCGGGGAGCTGTTTTTT